This T cell receptor (beta chain) was obtained from a study of shared clonotypes between healthy human individuals. In the study overall: CD4 naive and memory got three plates each, CD8 naive two, CD8 memory one.

The naive CD8 fraction comprised CD45RO-negative cells positively selected for CCR7 and excluded terminally differentiated effector memory CD45RA+ cells. Donors were Caucasian adults residing in Nashville, Tennessee, USA. On this clone itself: Its antigen is unknown.

The germline V and J ends were trimmed by 5 bases and 5 bases, with 19 bases remaining between them. Germline loops: CDR1 SEHNR, CDR2 FQNEAQ (reference sequence). This CDR3 contains 15 residues. The test was conducted at deep level. The method was immunoSEQ multiplex PCR; TCRdb's version includes in-frame clones alone and lacks a portion of them. The sample shows fewer than 800,000 clones, just over 90% of them seen only once. Whole-study results and caveats: Estimated clonotype richness was generally higher in naive than memory subsets.

V and J are TRBV7-9 and TRBJ2-7, with no clear D. Material: naive CD8+ T cells sorted from blood. The clonotype was recovered from a man aged 25 to 40 in good health. Here the CDR3 reads CASSHGGVSLHEQYF. The CDR3 DNA follows: TGTGCCAGCAGCCACGGTGGGGTCAGTCTCCACGAGCAGTACTTC.